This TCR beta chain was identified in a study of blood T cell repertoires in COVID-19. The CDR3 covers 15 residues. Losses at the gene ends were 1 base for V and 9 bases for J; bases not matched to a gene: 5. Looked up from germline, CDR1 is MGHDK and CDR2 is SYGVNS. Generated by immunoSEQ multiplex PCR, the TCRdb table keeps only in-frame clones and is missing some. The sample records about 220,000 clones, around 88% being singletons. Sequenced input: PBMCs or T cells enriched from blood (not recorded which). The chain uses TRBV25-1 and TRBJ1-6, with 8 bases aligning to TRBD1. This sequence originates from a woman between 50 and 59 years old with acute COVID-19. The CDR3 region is CASSESGTGSSPLHF. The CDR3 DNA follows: TGTGCCAGCAGTGAATCCGGGACAGGATCTTCACCCCTCCACTTT.